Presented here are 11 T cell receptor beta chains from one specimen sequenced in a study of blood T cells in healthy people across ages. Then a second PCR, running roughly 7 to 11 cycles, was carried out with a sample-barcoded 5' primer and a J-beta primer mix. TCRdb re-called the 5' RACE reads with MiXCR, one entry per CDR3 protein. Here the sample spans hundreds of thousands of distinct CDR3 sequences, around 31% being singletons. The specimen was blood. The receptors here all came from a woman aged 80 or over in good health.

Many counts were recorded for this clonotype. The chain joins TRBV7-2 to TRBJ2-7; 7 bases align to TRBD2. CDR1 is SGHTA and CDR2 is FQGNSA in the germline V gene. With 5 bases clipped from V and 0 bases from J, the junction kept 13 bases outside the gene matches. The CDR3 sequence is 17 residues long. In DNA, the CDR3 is TGTGCCAGCAGCCCAGGATGGTTGAGCGGGGCCTCCTACGAGCAGTACTTC. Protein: CASSPGWLSGASYEQYF.

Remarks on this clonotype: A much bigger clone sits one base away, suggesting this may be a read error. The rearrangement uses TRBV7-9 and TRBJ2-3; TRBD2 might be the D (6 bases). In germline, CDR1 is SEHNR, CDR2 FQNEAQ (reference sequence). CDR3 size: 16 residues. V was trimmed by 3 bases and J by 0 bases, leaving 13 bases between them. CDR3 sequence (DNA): TGTGCCAGCAGCTTTAACTGGCGGGGAAGCACAGATACGCAGTATTTT. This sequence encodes CASSFNWRGSTDTQYF.

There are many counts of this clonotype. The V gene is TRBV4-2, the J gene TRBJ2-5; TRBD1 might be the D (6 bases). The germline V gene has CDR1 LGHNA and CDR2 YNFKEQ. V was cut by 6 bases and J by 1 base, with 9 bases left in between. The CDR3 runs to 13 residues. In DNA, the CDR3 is TGTGCCAGCAGGAAACAGGGCCAAGAGACCCAGTACTTC. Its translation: CASRKQGQETQYF.

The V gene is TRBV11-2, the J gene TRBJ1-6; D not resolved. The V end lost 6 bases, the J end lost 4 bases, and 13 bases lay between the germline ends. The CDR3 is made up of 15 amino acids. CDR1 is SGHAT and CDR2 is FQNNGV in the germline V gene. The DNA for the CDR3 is TGTGCCAGCAGTCGGAATACTGATTATAATTCACCCCTCCACTTT. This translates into CASSRNTDYNSPLHF.

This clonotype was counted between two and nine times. The DNA for the CDR3 is TGTGCCACCAGTGGGACAGGGGTAACTCGAGGCACCGGGGAGCTGTTTTTT. Encoded protein: CATSGTGVTRGTGELFF. The J gene is TRBJ2-2, the V gene TRBV24-1; 9 bases match TRBD1. With 5 bases clipped from V and 4 bases from J, the junction kept 10 bases outside the gene matches. The germline V gene encodes CDR1 KGHDR and CDR2 SFDVKD. The CDR3 extends over 17 amino acids.

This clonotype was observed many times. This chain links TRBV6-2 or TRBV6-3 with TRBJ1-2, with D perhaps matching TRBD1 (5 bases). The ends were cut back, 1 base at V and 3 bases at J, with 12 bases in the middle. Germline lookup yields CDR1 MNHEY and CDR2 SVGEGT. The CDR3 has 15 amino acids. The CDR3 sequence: CASSYWAGYDYGYTF. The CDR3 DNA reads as TGTGCCAGCAGTTACTGGGCAGGGTACGACTATGGCTACACCTTC.

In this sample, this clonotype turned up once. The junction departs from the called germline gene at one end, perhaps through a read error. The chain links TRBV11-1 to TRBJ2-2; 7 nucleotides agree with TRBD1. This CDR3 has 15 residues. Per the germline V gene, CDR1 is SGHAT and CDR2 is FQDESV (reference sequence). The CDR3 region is CASSRDSSNTGERFF. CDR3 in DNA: TGTGCCAGCAGCCGGGACAGCTCGAACACCGGGGAGCGGTTTTTT.

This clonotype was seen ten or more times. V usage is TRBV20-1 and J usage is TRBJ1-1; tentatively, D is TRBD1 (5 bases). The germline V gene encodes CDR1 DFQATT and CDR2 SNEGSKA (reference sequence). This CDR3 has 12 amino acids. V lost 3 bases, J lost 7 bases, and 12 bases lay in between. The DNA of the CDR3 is TGCAGTGCTAGTGGGGGTAGCGGTGAAGCTTTCTTT. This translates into CSASGGSGEAFF.

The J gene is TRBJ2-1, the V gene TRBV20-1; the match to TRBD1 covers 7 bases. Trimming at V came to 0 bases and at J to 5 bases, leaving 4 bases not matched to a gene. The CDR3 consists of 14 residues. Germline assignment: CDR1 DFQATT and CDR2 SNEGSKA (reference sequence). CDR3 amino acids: CSARDFRGNNEQFF. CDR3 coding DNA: TGCAGTGCTAGAGATTTCAGGGGGAACAATGAGCAGTTCTTC.

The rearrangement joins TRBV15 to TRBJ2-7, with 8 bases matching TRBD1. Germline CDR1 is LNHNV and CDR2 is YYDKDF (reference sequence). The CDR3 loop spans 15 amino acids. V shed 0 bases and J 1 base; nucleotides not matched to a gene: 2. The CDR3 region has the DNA TGTGCCACCAGCAGAGATGGACAGGGTTCCTACGAGCAGTACTTC. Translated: CATSRDGQGSYEQYF.

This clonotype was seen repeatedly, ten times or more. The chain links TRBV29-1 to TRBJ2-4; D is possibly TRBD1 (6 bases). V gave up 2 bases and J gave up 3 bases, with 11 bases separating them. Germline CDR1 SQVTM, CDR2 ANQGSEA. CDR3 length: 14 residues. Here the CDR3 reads CSVERVTGKNIQYF. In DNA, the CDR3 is TGCAGCGTTGAAAGGGTGACAGGCAAAAACATTCAGTACTTC.